Listed below are T cell receptor beta chains from one sample, sequenced in a study of control samples from healthy donors and cancer patients. TCRdb's table, derived via immunoSEQ multiplex PCR, lists solely in-frame clones and lacks some. The sample holds some 130,000 clones, roughly 90% seen once. Sequenced input: blood. These TCRs come from a woman aged 45-65 years in good health. Each CDR3 is given with its conserved first and last residue. The order of the fields is clone size, D gene, CDR3 length, V gene, J gene, CDR3 DNA, CDR3 protein. The D gene is left open where the match is weak. Clone sizes are given selectively: once, few, many, or a class where the clone is expanded.

-	-	13	TRBV27	TRBJ1-2	TGTGCCAGCAGTCCCCTTGAAGGCTATGGCTACACCTTC	CASSPLEGYGYTF
-	TRBD2	16	TRBV7-9	TRBJ2-3	TGTGCCAGCAGCTTAGTTCCGGGAGGGCCCGTAGATACGCAGTATTTT	CASSLVPGGPVDTQYF
-	TRBD2	15	TRBV4-2	TRBJ2-2	TGTGCCAGCAGCCAGGACGGGAGGGACACCGGGGAGCTGTTTTTT	CASSQDGRDTGELFF
-	-	13	TRBV15	TRBJ1-1	TGTGCCACCAGCCCAAGGGGGGGGGTTGAAGCTTTCTTT	CATSPRGGVEAFF
-	TRBD2	13	TRBV10-3	TRBJ2-7	TGTGCCATCAGTCTAGCGGGAGGCCCATCAACGTACTTC	CAISLAGGPSTYF
-	-	13	TRBV2	TRBJ1-1	TGTGCCAGCAATTGGCAGGGAGGTACTGAAGCTTTCTTT	CASNWQGGTEAFF
-	-	15	TRBV11-2	TRBJ1-3	TGTGCCAGCAGCTTAGTGGCAGGCTCTGGAAACACCATATATTTT	CASSLVAGSGNTIYF
once	-	14	TRBV19	TRBJ1-1	TGTGCCAGTACTGTAGGGCAGGTATTGGCTGAAGCTTTCTTT	CASTVGQVLAEAFF
-	-	15	TRBV3-1/TRBV3-2	TRBJ2-7	TGTGCCAGCAGCCAAGAGGCCGGGGCCCCCTACGAGCAGTACTTC	CASSQEAGAPYEQYF
-	-	16	TRBV7-2	TRBJ2-1	TGTGCCAGCAGCAAATTTCTGGCGGGCCTCTACAATGAGCAGTTCTTC	CASSKFLAGLYNEQFF
once	TRBD2	16	TRBV7-9	TRBJ2-1	TGTGCCAGCATAGCGGGAGATCGGAGCTCCTACAATGAGCAGTTCTTC	CASIAGDRSSYNEQFF
-	-	13	TRBV2	TRBJ1-2	TGTGCCAGCAGTGACCCCCGGGGAGATGGCTACACCTTC	CASSDPRGDGYTF
-	-	14	TRBV2	TRBJ1-5	TGTGCCAGCAGTGTTACCCCAGGTATTAGGCCCCAGCATTTT	CASSVTPGIRPQHF
-	-	11	TRBV28	TRBJ2-1	TGTGCCAGCAGCGAAACTCAAGTGAGGTTCTTC	CASSETQVRFF